This T cell receptor (beta chain) derives from a study of T cells after yellow fever vaccination. Study-level points and caveats: Researchers noted that a small share of clonotypes showed up in both CD4 and CD8 compartments. Contaminating bulk clonotypes could be abundant in FACS-sorted repertoires.

The CDR3 covers 15 residues. Between the trimmed V and J ends, which lost 8 bases and 7 bases, there was a span of 21 bases. Germline CDR1 and CDR2: MNHEY and SVGEGT. This clonotype came up a few times. The antigen is unknown. TCRdb recomputed calls from the 5' RACE reads with MiXCR, one row per CDR3 protein. The table records 300,000 to 400,000 distinct CDR3 sequences, around 12% of them present only once. This sample comprised CD4+ T cells sorted from PBMCs, obtained 15 days after the yellow fever booster vaccination. This TCR was sampled from a man between 18 and 35 years old who received the YFV17D yellow fever vaccine. This sequence joins TRBV6-2 or TRBV6-3 and TRBJ1-5; a possible D gene is TRBD1 (5 bases). CDR3 in amino acids: CASQFGTFVGQPQHF. CDR3 coding DNA: TGTGCCAGCCAATTCGGGACGTTTGTTGGGCAGCCCCAGCATTTT.